These 28 T cell receptor beta chains originate from one sample sequenced in a study of cytomegalovirus exposure and HLA in healthy donors. PCR was performed using 60 Vbeta and 13 Jbeta primers. Sequenced by immunoSEQ multiplex PCR; TCRdb stores in-frame clones only, minus some. The sample comprises 90,000 to 120,000 clones, about three quarters of which are singletons, and around 5.1% rests with the top ten. Material for sequencing was PBMCs. The receptors here all came from a female donor in good health and CMV-seropositive.

The V call is TRBV21-1, the J call TRBJ2-7; the table's D call, TRBD1, has no DNA check behind it. TRBV21-1 has pseudogene status. The CDR3 is made up of 15 amino acids. This chain's CDR3 is CASSARLRRCYEQYF. For the CDR3, the DNA is TGTGCCAGCAGCGCAAGGCTCAGGCGCTGTTACGAGCAGTACTTC.

The chain carries TRBV2 and TRBJ1-5, with D perhaps matching TRBD1 (5 bases). The V and J ends lost 7 bases and 7 bases respectively, with 20 bases between them. The germline V gene encodes CDR1 SNHLY and CDR2 FYNNEI. The CDR3 totals 15 residues. This CDR3 reads CASNPGELIRQPQHF. Here the CDR3 DNA reads TGTGCCAGCAATCCGGGGGAATTAATTCGGCAGCCCCAGCATTTT.

This clone was counted between two and nine times. This sequence joins TRBV19 and TRBJ2-7; weak D call: TRBD2 (5 bases). The CDR3 runs 13 residues. The V gene's germline CDR1 is LNHDA and CDR2 SQIVND (reference sequence). With 3 bases removed from V and 4 bases from J, the gap between germline ends came to 10 bases. CDR3 protein: CASSIGEGYEQYF. CDR3 sequence (DNA): TGTGCCAGTAGTATCGGCGAGGGATACGAGCAGTACTTC.

Points on this clone: At one of its ends the junction is not consistent with the germline gene, which may arise from a read error. The V gene is TRBV7-2, the J gene TRBJ1-1, with D possibly TRBD1 on 5 matching bases. CDR1 is SGHTA, CDR2 FQGNSA, per germline. The CDR3 extends over 14 amino acids. The CDR3: CASTLAQGNTEAFF. CDR3 coding DNA: TGTGCCAGCACCTTAGCGCAGGGTAACACTGAAGCTTTCTTT.

This clone was recorded a few times. The chain carries TRBV29-1 and TRBJ2-1; 8 nucleotides agree with TRBD1. V shed 4 bases, J shed 6 bases, and the junction held 14 bases outside the gene matches. CDR3 length equals 16 residues. Germline-derived CDR1 and CDR2 are SQVTM and ANQGSEA. CDR3 sequence reads: CSVGKGPGQATNEQFF. CDR3 DNA sequence: TGCAGCGTTGGGAAAGGTCCGGGACAGGCAACCAATGAGCAGTTCTTC.

The chain links TRBV6-1 to TRBJ2-3; 13 bases align to TRBD2. The V segment lost 2 bases and the J segment 1 base; nucleotides outside the gene matches: 6. The CDR3 totals 18 residues. Germline CDR1 and CDR2: MNHNS and SASEGT. The DNA for the CDR3 is TGTGCCAGCAGTGAAAATATCGGACTAGCGGGGGGCACAGATACGCAGTATTTT. Its translation: CASSENIGLAGGTDTQYF.

The chain recombines TRBV14 with TRBJ2-7; D ambiguous. Germline assignment: CDR1 SGHDN and CDR2 FVKESK. V was cut by 1 base and J by 0 bases, with 7 bases left in between. The CDR3 is 14 amino acids. The CDR3 spells CASSQGRSSYEQYF. For the CDR3, the DNA is TGTGCCAGCAGCCAAGGTAGGAGCTCCTACGAGCAGTACTTC.

The V call is TRBV28, the J call TRBJ2-5, with 11 bases that match TRBD2. There are 19 residues in the CDR3. Germline trimming cut 5 bases from V and 2 bases from J; bases unmatched to any gene: 16. The germline V gene encodes CDR1 MDHEN and CDR2 SYDVKM. CDR3 nucleotide sequence: TGTGCCAGCAGTCCTATGGGGGGAGGGGGACTAGCGGCTCAAGAGACCCAGTACTTC. Protein sequence: CASSPMGGGGLAAQETQYF.

This chain connects TRBV7-2 to TRBJ2-7; TRBD2 aligns across 10 bases. Looked up from germline, CDR1 is SGHTA and CDR2 is FQGNSA. The CDR3 runs 16 residues. Unmatched junction bases numbered 10, after V lost 1 base and J lost 7 bases. CDR3 sequence (DNA): TGTGCCAGCAGCTTAGTGTCTAGCGGGGGCCGAGGGGAGCAGTACTTC. This codes for CASSLVSSGGRGEQYF.

J is TRBJ2-3 and V is TRBV29-1; no reliable D call. Germline CDR1 and CDR2: SQVTM and ANQGSEA. The germline V and J ends were trimmed by 3 bases and 0 bases, with 4 bases remaining between them. The CDR3 contains 12 residues. The DNA of the CDR3 is TGCAGCGTTGAGGCTAGCACAGATACGCAGTATTTT. Protein: CSVEASTDTQYF.

The rearrangement joins TRBV27 to TRBJ2-4, with a possible D match to TRBD2 (5 bases). The CDR3 sequence is 17 residues long. The V end lost 5 bases, the J end lost 0 bases, and 17 bases lay between the germline ends. Germline assignment: CDR1 MNHEY and CDR2 SMNVEV (reference sequence). The CDR3 sequence: CASSLTGRLLAKNIQYF. In DNA, the CDR3 is TGTGCCAGCAGTCTCACGGGGAGATTACTAGCCAAAAACATTCAGTACTTC.

The sample holds a few counts of this clone. The genes are TRBV4-3 and TRBJ1-1; 7 bases are a match to TRBD1. Per germline, CDR1 LGHNA and CDR2 YSLEER. This CDR3 has 14 amino acids. J gave up 4 bases and V 3 bases, and 5 bases lay outside the gene matches. The CDR3 bases are TGCGCCAGCAGCCAGCCTGACAGGGCCACTGAAGCTTTCTTT. Residues: CASSQPDRATEAFF.

The chain links TRBV27 to TRBJ2-7; the match to TRBD2 covers 10 bases. The J segment lost 2 bases and the V segment lost 5 bases, leaving 6 bases of the junction unmatched. CDR3 length: 15 amino acids. Germline CDR1 and CDR2: MNHEY and SMNVEV (reference sequence). For the CDR3, the DNA is TGTGCCAGCAGTATAGCGGGAGGTCGCCCCTACGAGCAGTACTTC. As protein: CASSIAGGRPYEQYF.

The rearrangement joins TRBV7-2 to TRBJ2-5, with 12 positions matching TRBD2. The CDR3 consists of 18 residues. The V and J ends lost 5 bases and 2 bases, in that order; junction bases with no gene match: 12. The germline V gene encodes CDR1 SGHTA and CDR2 FQGNSA. This chain's CDR3 is CASSAPASGGAWQETQYF. CDR3 sequence (DNA): TGTGCCAGCAGCGCCCCGGCTAGCGGGGGGGCGTGGCAAGAGACCCAGTACTTC. Using reference TRBV7-2 and TRBJ2-5 for the parts outside the CDR3, the full variable domain is GAGVSQSPSNKVTEKGKDVELRCDPISGHTALYWYRQSLGQGLEFLIYFQGNSAPDKSGLPSDRFSAERTGGSVSTLTIQRTQQEDSAVYLCASSAPASGGAWQETQYFGPGTRLLVL.

In its sample, this clone was seen a few times. The chain couples TRBV6-6 to TRBJ2-7; weak D call: TRBD2 (5 bases). This CDR3 has 14 residues. Trimming took 7 bases from V and 2 from J, leaving 15 bases between them. Germline V gives CDR1 MNHNY, CDR2 SVGAGI (reference sequence). For the CDR3, the DNA is TGTGCCAGCACCGAGGGCGGGTTCGCCTACGAGCAGTACTTC. As protein: CASTEGGFAYEQYF.

In DNA, the CDR3 is TGTGCCAGTAGCCCGGGACTAGCGGGGGGGAATTCTGGGGCCAACGTCCTGACTTTC. Protein product: CASSPGLAGGNSGANVLTF. The chain has TRBV19 and TRBJ2-6; 16 nucleotides match TRBD2. Per germline, CDR1 LNHDA and CDR2 SQIVND (reference sequence). V shed 6 bases and J 1 base; nucleotides not matched to a gene: 6. CDR3 length: 19 residues.

The rearrangement joins TRBV5-1 to TRBJ1-1, with D uncertain. CDR1 and CDR2 (germline): SGHRS, YFSETQ. This CDR3 region has 14 residues. V was cut by 2 bases and J by 2 bases, with 10 bases left in between. The CDR3, as DNA: TGCGCCAGCAGCTTCCAAGCGGAAAACACTGAAGCTTTCTTT. This translates into CASSFQAENTEAFF.

This chain uses TRBV6-1 with TRBJ1-4, with D unclear. The germline V gene encodes CDR1 MNHNS and CDR2 SASEGT. Trimming pared 6 bases from V and 3 bases from J, leaving 11 bases between. CDR3 length: 14 residues. The CDR3 DNA reads TGTGCCAGCAGCCCGAGAGGGTCTAATGAAAAACTGTTTTTT. It yields the protein CASSPRGSNEKLFF.

This chain connects TRBV9 to TRBJ1-4; 9 bases fit TRBD1. Germline assignment: CDR1 SGDLS and CDR2 YYNGEE. The CDR3 is 16 residues long. Trimming took 4 bases from V and 4 from J; bases not matched to a gene: 8. CDR3 sequence (DNA): TGTGCCAGCAGCCCGCAACCGGGACAGGGTAATGAAAAACTGTTTTTT. Its protein product is CASSPQPGQGNEKLFF.

The chain employs TRBV7-2 and TRBJ1-3, with TRBD1 matching over 7 bases. The CDR3 length is 16 residues. CDR1 is SGHTA, CDR2 FQGNSA, per germline. V dropped 0 bases and J dropped 2; count of bases not matched to a gene: 4. The CDR3 sequence: CASSLARGAAGNTIYF. CDR3 nucleotides: TGTGCCAGCAGCTTAGCCAGGGGGGCCGCTGGAAACACCATATATTTT. Full variable domain (remainder filled in from reference TRBV7-2 and TRBJ1-3): GAGVSQSPSNKVTEKGKDVELRCDPISGHTALYWYRQSLGQGLEFLIYFQGNSAPDKSGLPSDRFSAERTGGSVSTLTIQRTQQEDSAVYLCASSLARGAAGNTIYFGEGSWLTVV.

In its sample, this clone was seen once. The chain couples TRBV30 to TRBJ1-4; D is possibly TRBD1 (6 bases). The germline V gene encodes CDR1 GTSNPN and CDR2 SVGIG (reference sequence). The CDR3 spans 17 residues. Trimming cost V 1 base and J 0 bases, with 15 bases left between them. The CDR3 sequence: CAWSGKGVEATNEKLFF. DNA for the CDR3: TGTGCCTGGAGTGGAAAGGGGGTTGAGGCAACTAATGAAAAACTGTTTTTT.

This chain connects TRBV2 to TRBJ2-7; possible D gene TRBD2, 7 bases. V was shortened by 9 bases and J by 3 bases, with 15 bases between the two germline ends. The CDR3 length is 13 residues. Germline V gives CDR1 SNHLY, CDR2 FYNNEI. DNA for the CDR3: TGTGCCAGTTGGGGGGGGGACAACTACGAGCAGTACTTC. This codes for CASWGGDNYEQYF.

This clone came up a few times. The J gene is TRBJ2-2, the V gene TRBV5-1; D possibly corresponds to TRBD2 (5 bases). CDR3 length: 12 residues. Germline loops: CDR1 SGHRS, CDR2 YFSETQ. Trimming took off 3 bases at V and 6 bases at J, with 6 bases between the two ends. CDR3 nucleotides: TGCGCCAGCAGCTCCGGGGCCGGGGAGCTGTTTTTT. It is translated as CASSSGAGELFF.

The table lists this clone with a few counts. V usage is TRBV4-2 and J usage is TRBJ1-4; D may be TRBD1 (6 bases). CDR1 is LGHNA, CDR2 YNFKEQ, per germline. The CDR3 covers 12 residues. The V end was cut by 5 bases, the J end by 13 bases, with 14 bases between. CDR3 nucleotide sequence: TGTGCCAGCAGCACCACAGGGAAGGGACTGTTTTTT. This translates into CASSTTGKGLFF.

This clone was detected only once. The V call is TRBV19, the J call TRBJ2-7; 9 bases map to TRBD1. The CDR3 is made up of 15 amino acids. In germline, CDR1 is LNHDA, CDR2 SQIVND (reference sequence). V dropped 5 bases and J dropped 2; count of bases not matched to a gene: 7. CDR3 bases: TGTGCCAGTAGTCTAAGGGGGGACAGGGCCTACGAGCAGTACTTC. Translation: CASSLRGDRAYEQYF.

This rearrangement joins TRBV4-1 to TRBJ1-3; 8 bases are a match to TRBD1. V lost 2 bases to trimming and J lost 3 bases; unmatched junction nucleotides: 9. The germline gives CDR1 MGHRA, CDR2 YSYEKL. CDR3 size: 17 residues. The CDR3 region has the DNA TGCGCCAGCAGCCAACTAGGACAGGGTATATTTGGAAACACCATATATTTT. Protein: CASSQLGQGIFGNTIYF.

The rearrangement joins TRBV13 to TRBJ2-1; 9 bases are shared with TRBD1. Germline V gives CDR1 PRHDT, CDR2 FYEKMQ (reference sequence). Trimming took 5 bases from V and 7 from J; bases not matched to a gene: 9. This CDR3 has 15 amino acids. The CDR3 DNA sequence: TGTGCCAGCAGCATCGGGACAGGGTACGGGAATGAGCAGTTCTTC. Encoded protein: CASSIGTGYGNEQFF.

V is TRBV5-1 and J is TRBJ1-4; TRBD1 aligns across 7 bases. Germline V gives CDR1 SGHRS, CDR2 YFSETQ. The junction had 1 base not matched to a gene; V was cut back by 6 bases and J by 5 bases. The CDR3 is 12 residues long. For the CDR3, the DNA is TGCGCCAGCACGACAGGGAATGAAAAACTGTTTTTT. Amino acids: CASTTGNEKLFF.